This T cell receptor beta chain stems from a study of blood T cells in healthy people across ages. V gave up 2 bases and J gave up 6 bases, with 8 bases separating them. This CDR3 contains 13 residues. The germline gives CDR1 SGHKS, CDR2 YYEKEE (reference sequence). Caucasian individuals from Russia who were healthy and aged roughly 6 to 90 acted as donors. Points on this clonotype: Its cognate antigen is unknown.

Whole-study results and caveats: Expanded clonotype shifts may have been confounded, as the donors had an unknown CMV status.

Through a sample-barcoded 5' primer and a J-beta primer mix, a second PCR was run for about 6 to 11 cycles. MiXCR, applied by TCRdb to the 5' RACE reads, yields one record per CDR3 protein. Among some 690,000 distinct CDR3 sequences listed, 22% were seen once. The origin of this receptor is a man between 65 and 85 years old in good health. Material for sequencing was blood. The chain is built from TRBV5-5 and TRBJ1-4, with D unclear. The CDR3 loop reads CASSFSWDEKLFF. In DNA, the CDR3 is TGTGCCAGCAGCTTTAGTTGGGATGAAAAACTGTTTTTT.